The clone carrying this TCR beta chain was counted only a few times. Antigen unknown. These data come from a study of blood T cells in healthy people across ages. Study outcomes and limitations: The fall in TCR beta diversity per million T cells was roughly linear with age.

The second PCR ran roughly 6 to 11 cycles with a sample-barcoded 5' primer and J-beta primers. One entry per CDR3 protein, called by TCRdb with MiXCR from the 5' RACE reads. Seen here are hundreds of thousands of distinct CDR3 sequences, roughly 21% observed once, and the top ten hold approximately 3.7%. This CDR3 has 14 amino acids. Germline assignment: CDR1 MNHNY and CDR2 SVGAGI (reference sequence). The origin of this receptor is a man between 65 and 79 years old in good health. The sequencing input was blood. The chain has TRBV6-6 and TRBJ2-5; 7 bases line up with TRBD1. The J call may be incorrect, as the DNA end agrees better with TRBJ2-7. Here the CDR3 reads CASSHPTGLNEQYF. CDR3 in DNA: TGTGCCAGCAGTCACCCGACAGGGTTGAACGAGCAGTACTTC.